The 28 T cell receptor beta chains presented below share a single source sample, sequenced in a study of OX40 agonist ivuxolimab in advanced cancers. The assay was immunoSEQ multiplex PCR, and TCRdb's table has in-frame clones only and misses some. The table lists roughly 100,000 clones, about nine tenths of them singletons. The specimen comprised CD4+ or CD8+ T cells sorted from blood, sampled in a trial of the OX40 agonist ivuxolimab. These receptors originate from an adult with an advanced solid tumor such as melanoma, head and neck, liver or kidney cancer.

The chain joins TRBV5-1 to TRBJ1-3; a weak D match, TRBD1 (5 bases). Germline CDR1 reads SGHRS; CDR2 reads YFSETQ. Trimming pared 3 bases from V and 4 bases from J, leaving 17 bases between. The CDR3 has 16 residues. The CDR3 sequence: CASSSSGTKFGNTIYF. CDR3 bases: TGCGCCAGCAGCTCTTCAGGGACGAAGTTCGGAAACACCATATATTTT.

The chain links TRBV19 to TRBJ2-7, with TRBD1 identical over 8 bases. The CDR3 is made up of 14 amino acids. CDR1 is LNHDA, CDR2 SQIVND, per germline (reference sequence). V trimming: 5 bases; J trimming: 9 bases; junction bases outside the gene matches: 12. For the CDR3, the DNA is TGTGCCAGTAGTGAAGGGACAGGCCGGAAGTCGCAGTACTTC. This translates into CASSEGTGRKSQYF.

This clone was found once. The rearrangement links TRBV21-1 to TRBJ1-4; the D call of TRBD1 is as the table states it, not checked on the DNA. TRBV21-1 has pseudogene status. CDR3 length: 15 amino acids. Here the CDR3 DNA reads TGTGCCAGCAGCATTACACAGGGGGCAAGGGAAAAACTGTTTTTT. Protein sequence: CASSITQGAREKLFF.

CDR3 loop: CAWSVLGGSGNTIYF. CDR3 bases: TGTGCCTGGAGTGTACTTGGGGGCTCTGGAAACACCATATATTTT. The rearrangement joins TRBV30 to TRBJ1-3, with D perhaps matching TRBD1 (5 bases). V was clipped by 0 bases and J by 0 bases, with 9 bases between them. The CDR3 runs to 15 residues. CDR1 GTSNPN and CDR2 SVGIG come from the germline V gene (reference sequence). Complete variable domain (other parts from reference TRBV30 and TRBJ1-3): SQTIHQWPATLVQPVGSPLSLECTVEGTSNPNLYWYRQAAGRGLQLLFYSVGIGQISSEVPQNLSASRPQDRQFILSSKKLLLSDSGFYLCAWSVLGGSGNTIYFGEGSWLTVV.

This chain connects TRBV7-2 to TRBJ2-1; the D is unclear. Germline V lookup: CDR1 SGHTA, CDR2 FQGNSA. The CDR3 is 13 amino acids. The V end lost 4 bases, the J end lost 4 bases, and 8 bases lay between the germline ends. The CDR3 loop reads CASSSFQYNEQFF. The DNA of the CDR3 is TGTGCCAGCAGCTCTTTCCAGTACAATGAGCAGTTCTTC.

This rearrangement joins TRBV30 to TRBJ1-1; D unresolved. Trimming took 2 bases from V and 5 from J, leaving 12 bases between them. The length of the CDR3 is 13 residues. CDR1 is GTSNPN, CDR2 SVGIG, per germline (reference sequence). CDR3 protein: CAWSPGRKTEAFF. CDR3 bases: TGTGCCTGGAGTCCCGGCCGGAAAACTGAAGCTTTCTTT.

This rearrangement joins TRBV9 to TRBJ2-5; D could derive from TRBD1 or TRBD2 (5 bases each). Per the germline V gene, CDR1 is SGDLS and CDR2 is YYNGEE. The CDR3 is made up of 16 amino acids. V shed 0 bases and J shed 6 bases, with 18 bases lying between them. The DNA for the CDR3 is TGTGCCAGCAGCGTAGACGGGGTTGGGGCGATCCAGACCCAGTACTTC. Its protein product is CASSVDGVGAIQTQYF. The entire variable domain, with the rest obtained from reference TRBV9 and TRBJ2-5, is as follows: DSGVTQTPKHLITATGQRVTLRCSPRSGDLSVYWYQQSLDQGLQFLIQYYNGEERAKGNILERFSAQQFPDLHSELNLSSLELGDSALYFCASSVDGVGAIQTQYFGPGTRLLVL.

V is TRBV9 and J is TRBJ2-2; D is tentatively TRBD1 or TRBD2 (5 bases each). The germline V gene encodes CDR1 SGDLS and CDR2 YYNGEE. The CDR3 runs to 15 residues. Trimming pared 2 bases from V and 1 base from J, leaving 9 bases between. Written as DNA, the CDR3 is TGTGCCAGCAGCGTGGGGGAACTGAACACCGGGGAGCTGTTTTTT. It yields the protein CASSVGELNTGELFF.

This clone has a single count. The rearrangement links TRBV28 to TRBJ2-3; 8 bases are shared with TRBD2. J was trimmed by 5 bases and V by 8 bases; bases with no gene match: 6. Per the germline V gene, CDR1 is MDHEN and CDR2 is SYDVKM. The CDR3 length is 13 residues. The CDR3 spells CASQTGGIDTQYF. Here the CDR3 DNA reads TGTGCCAGCCAGACGGGGGGGATAGATACGCAGTATTTT.

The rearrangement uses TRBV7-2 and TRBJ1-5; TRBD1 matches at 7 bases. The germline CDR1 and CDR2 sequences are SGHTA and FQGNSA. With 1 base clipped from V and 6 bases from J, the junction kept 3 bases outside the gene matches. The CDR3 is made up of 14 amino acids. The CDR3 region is CASSLVAGGQPQHF. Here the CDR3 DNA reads TGTGCCAGCAGCTTAGTGGCAGGGGGTCAGCCCCAGCATTTT.

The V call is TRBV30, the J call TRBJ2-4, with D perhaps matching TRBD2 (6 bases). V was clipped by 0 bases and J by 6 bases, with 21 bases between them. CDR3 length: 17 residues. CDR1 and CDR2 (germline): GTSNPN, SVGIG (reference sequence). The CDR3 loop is CAWSVHRIAGSGNIQYF. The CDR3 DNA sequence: TGTGCCTGGAGTGTTCACAGGATCGCGGGGAGCGGAAACATTCAGTACTTC.

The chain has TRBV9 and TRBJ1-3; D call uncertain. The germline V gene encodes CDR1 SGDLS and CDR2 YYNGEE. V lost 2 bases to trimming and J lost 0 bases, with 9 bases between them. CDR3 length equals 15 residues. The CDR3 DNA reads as TGTGCCAGCAGCGTGTCTTCGTTCTCTGGAAACACCATATATTTT. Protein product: CASSVSSFSGNTIYF.

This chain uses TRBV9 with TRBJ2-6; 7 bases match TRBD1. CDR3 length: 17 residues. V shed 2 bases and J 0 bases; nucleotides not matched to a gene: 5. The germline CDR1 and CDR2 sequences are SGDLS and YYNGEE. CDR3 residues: CASSVRGQNSGANVLTF. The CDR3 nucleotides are TGTGCCAGCAGCGTTAGGGGACAGAACTCTGGGGCCAACGTCCTGACTTTC.

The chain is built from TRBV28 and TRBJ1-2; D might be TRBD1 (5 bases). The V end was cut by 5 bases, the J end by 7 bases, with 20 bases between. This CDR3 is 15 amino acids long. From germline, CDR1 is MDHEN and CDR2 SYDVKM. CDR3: CASSPGWGRRGGYTF. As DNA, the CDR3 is TGTGCCAGCAGTCCAGGCTGGGGGAGGAGGGGTGGCTACACCTTC.

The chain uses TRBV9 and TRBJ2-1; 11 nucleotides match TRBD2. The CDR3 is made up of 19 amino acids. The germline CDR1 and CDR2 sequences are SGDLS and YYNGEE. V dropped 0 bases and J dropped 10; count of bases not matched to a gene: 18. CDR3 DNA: TGTGCCAGCAGCGTAGACTCGGCTAGCGGGGGGCCGGGCTTTTACGAGCAGTTCTTC. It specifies CASSVDSASGGPGFYEQFF.

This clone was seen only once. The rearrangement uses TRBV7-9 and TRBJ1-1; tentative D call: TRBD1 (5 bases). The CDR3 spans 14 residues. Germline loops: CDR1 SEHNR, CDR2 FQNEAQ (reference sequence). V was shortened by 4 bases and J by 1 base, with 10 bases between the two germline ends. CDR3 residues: CASSSLTANTEAFF. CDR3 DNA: TGTGCCAGCAGCTCCCTGACAGCGAACACTGAAGCTTTCTTT.

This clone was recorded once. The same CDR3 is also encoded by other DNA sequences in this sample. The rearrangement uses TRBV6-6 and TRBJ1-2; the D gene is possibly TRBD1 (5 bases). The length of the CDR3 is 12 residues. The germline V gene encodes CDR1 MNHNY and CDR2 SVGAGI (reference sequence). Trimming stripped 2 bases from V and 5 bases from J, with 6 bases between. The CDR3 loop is CASSYQGYGYTF. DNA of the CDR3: TGTGCCAGCAGTTACCAGGGATATGGCTACACCTTC.

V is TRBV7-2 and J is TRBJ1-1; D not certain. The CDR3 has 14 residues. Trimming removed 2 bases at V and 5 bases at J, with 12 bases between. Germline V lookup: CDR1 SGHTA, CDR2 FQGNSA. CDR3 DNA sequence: TGTGCCAGCAGCTTACATCAACGGGGAACTGAAGCTTTCTTT. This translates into CASSLHQRGTEAFF.

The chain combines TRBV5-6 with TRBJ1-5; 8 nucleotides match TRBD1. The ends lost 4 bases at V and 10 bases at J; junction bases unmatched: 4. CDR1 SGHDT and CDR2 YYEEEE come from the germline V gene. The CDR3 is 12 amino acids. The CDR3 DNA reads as TGTGCCAGCAGCCCAGGGACAGGCCCCCAGCATTTT. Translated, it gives CASSPGTGPQHF.

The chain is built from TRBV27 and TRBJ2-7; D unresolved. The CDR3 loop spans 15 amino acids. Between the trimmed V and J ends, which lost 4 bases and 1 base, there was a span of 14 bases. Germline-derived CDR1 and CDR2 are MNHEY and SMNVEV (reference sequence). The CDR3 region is CASSSGFSLSYEQYF. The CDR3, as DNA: TGTGCCAGCAGTTCCGGGTTCTCCTTGTCCTACGAGCAGTACTTC.

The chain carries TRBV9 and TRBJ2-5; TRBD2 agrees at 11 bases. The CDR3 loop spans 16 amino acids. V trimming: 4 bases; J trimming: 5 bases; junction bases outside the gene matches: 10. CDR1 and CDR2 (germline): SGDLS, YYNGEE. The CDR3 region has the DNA TGTGCCAGCAGCCCGTTAGCGGGGGGGCCTTTGGAGACCCAGTACTTC. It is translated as CASSPLAGGPLETQYF. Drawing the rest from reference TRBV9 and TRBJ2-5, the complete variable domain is DSGVTQTPKHLITATGQRVTLRCSPRSGDLSVYWYQQSLDQGLQFLIQYYNGEERAKGNILERFSAQQFPDLHSELNLSSLELGDSALYFCASSPLAGGPLETQYFGPGTRLLVL.

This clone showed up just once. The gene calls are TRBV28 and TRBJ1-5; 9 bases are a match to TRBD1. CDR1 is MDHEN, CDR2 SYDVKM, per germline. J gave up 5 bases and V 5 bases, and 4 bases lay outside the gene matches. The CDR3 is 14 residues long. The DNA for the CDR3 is TGTGCCAGCAGTCCAACAGGGGGCCATCAGCCCCAGCATTTT. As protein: CASSPTGGHQPQHF.

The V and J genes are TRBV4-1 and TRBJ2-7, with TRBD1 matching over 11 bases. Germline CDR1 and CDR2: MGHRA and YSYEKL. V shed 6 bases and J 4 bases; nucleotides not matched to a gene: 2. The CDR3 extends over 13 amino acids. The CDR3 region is CASRGTGGYEQYF. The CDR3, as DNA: TGCGCCAGCAGGGGGACAGGGGGGTACGAGCAGTACTTC.

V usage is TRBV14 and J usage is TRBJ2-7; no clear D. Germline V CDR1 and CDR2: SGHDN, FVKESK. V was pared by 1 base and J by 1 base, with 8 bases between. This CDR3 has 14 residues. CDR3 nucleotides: TGTGCCAGCAGCCAAGGGGCACCTTCCTACGAGCAGTACTTC. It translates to CASSQGAPSYEQYF.

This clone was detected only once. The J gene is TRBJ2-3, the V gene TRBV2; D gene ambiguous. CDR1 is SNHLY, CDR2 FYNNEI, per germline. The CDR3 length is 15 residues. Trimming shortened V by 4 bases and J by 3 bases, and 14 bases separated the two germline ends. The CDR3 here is CASSVEQRLTDTQYF. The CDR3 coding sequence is TGTGCCAGCAGTGTAGAACAGAGACTGACAGATACGCAGTATTTT. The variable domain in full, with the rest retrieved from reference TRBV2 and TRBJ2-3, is EPEVTQTPSHQVTQMGQEVILRCVPISNHLYFYWYRQILGQKVEFLVSFYNNEISEKSEIFDDQFSVERPDGSNFTLKIRSTKLEDSAMYFCASSVEQRLTDTQYFGPGTRLTVL.

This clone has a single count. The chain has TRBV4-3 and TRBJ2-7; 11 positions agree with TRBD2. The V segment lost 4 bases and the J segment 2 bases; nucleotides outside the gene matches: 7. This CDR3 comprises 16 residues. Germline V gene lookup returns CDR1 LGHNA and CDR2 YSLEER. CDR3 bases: TGCGCCAGCAGCCCGAGCTTAGCGGGGGGGACCTACGAGCAGTACTTC. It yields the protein CASSPSLAGGTYEQYF.

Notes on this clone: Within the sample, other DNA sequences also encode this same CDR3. For the CDR3, the DNA is TGTGCCAGCAGCCCGGACTCTCTCGGCACAGATACGCAGTATTTT. Translating it yields CASSPDSLGTDTQYF. The gene calls are TRBV7-2 and TRBJ2-3; tentatively, D is TRBD2 (5 bases). The CDR3 has 15 amino acids. Trimming took off 5 bases at V and 1 base at J, with 13 bases between the two ends. From germline, CDR1 is SGHTA and CDR2 FQGNSA.

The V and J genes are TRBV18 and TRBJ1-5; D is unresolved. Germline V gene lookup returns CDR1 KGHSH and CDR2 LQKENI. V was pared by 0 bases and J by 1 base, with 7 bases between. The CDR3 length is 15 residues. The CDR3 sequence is CASSPPAVSNQPQHF. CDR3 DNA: TGTGCCAGCTCACCACCGGCTGTCAGCAATCAGCCCCAGCATTTT.